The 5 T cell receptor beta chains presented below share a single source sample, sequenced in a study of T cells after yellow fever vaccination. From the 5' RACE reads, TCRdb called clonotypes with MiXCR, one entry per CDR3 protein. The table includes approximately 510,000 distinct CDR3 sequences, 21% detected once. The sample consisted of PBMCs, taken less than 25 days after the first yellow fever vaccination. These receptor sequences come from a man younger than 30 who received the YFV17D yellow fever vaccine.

The CDR3 DNA follows: TGTGCCATCAGTGATCGACTGACACAAGAGACCCAGTACTTC. This gives the protein CAISDRLTQETQYF. The chain recombines TRBV10-3 with TRBJ2-5; D is undetermined. V shed 3 bases and J shed 2 bases, with 10 bases lying between them. Germline V gene sequence: CDR1 ENHRY, CDR2 SYGVKD. This CDR3 region has 14 residues.

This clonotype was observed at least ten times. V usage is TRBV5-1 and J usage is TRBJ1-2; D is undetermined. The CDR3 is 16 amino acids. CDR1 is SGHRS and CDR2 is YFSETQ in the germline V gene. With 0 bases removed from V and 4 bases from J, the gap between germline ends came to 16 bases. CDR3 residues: CASSLDRSSRTYGYTF. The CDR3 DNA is TGCGCCAGCAGCTTGGATCGTTCTAGTCGGACCTATGGCTACACCTTC.

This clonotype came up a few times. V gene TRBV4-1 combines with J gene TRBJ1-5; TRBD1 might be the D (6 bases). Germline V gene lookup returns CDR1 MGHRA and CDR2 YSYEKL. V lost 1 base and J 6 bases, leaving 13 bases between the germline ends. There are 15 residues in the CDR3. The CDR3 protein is CASSQGLEGGQPQHF. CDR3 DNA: TGCGCCAGCAGCCAAGGTCTAGAGGGGGGTCAGCCCCAGCATTTT.

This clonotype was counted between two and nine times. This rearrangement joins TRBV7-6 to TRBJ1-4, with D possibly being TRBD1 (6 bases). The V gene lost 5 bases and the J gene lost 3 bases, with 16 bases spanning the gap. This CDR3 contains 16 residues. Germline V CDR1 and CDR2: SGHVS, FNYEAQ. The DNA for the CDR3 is TGTGCCAGCAGCCCCTCCGGGGAGGGGGCTAATGAAAAACTGTTTTTT. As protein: CASSPSGEGANEKLFF.

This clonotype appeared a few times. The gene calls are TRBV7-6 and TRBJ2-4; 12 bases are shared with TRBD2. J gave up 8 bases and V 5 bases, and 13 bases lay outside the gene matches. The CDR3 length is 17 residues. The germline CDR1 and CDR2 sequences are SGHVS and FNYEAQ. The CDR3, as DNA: TGTGCCAGCAGCCCGCTAGCGGGGGGGCCTCCTTTTGACATTCAGTACTTC. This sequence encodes CASSPLAGGPPFDIQYF.